A selection of T cell receptor beta chains follows, all from one sample in a study of blood T cell repertoires in COVID-19. Only in-frame clones appear in the TCRdb table, and some are missing; sequencing was by immunoSEQ multiplex PCR. The table lists around 400,000 clones, more than 70% of them singletons. The sample taken for sequencing was peripheral blood. These receptors were collected from a woman aged 60-75 years with COVID-19, enrolled during active disease. The CDR3 runs from the conserved cysteine through the conserved F or W. D genes are given only for firm matches. Clone size is stated in some rows and not others, as once, few, many or a class when expanded.

cdr3_nt: TGTGCCAGTAGCGTTACAGGGGCTAACTATGGCTACACCTTC; cdr3_aa: CASSVTGANYGYTF; clone_size: -; v_call: TRBV19; cdr3_length: 14; d_call: TRBD1; j_call: TRBJ1-2
cdr3_nt: TGTGCCAGCATCGCCACAATGGGAACAGGGCGGTACGAGCAGTACTTC; cdr3_aa: CASIATMGTGRYEQYF; clone_size: -; v_call: TRBV28; cdr3_length: 16; d_call: -; j_call: TRBJ2-7
cdr3_nt: TGCGCCAGCAGCCACCCGGGGGGTGGAAACTATGGCTACACCTTC; cdr3_aa: CASSHPGGGNYGYTF; clone_size: -; v_call: TRBV4-1; cdr3_length: 15; d_call: -; j_call: TRBJ1-2
cdr3_nt: TGTGCCATCAGTGGGCGGGGGGACACTGAAGCTTTCTTT; cdr3_aa: CAISGRGDTEAFF; clone_size: -; v_call: TRBV10-3; cdr3_length: 13; d_call: -; j_call: TRBJ1-1
cdr3_nt: TGTGCCAGCAGTGAGATTCAGGGTAGCTCACCCCTCCACTTT; cdr3_aa: CASSEIQGSSPLHF; clone_size: -; v_call: TRBV2; cdr3_length: 14; d_call: -; j_call: TRBJ1-6
cdr3_nt: TGTGCCAGCAGCTCGTATGTAACCGGGGAGCTGTTTTTT; cdr3_aa: CASSSYVTGELFF; clone_size: -; v_call: TRBV3-1/TRBV3-2; cdr3_length: 13; d_call: -; j_call: TRBJ2-2
cdr3_nt: TGTGCCAGCAGCCAAATCGGACTTTACTCCTACAATGAGCAGTTCTTC; cdr3_aa: CASSQIGLYSYNEQFF; clone_size: -; v_call: TRBV3-1/TRBV3-2; cdr3_length: 16; d_call: -; j_call: TRBJ2-1
cdr3_nt: TGTGCCAGCAGTGTGGGGGGGCCCTACGAGCAGTACTTC; cdr3_aa: CASSVGGPYEQYF; clone_size: -; v_call: TRBV2; cdr3_length: 13; d_call: -; j_call: TRBJ2-7
cdr3_nt: TGTGCCATCAGTGACCCGGGCGGGCAGCCCCAGCATTTT; cdr3_aa: CAISDPGGQPQHF; clone_size: -; v_call: TRBV10-3; cdr3_length: 13; d_call: -; j_call: TRBJ1-5
cdr3_nt: TGTGCCAGCAGCACACTAGCGGGAGGGTATGAGACCCAGTACTTC; cdr3_aa: CASSTLAGGYETQYF; clone_size: -; v_call: TRBV11-2; cdr3_length: 15; d_call: TRBD2; j_call: TRBJ2-5
cdr3_nt: TGTGCCAGCAGTGATGTCGGGGAAGGGCATTTT; cdr3_aa: CASSDVGEGHF; clone_size: -; v_call: TRBV6-1; cdr3_length: 11; d_call: -; j_call: TRBJ1-5
cdr3_nt: TGCAGCGTTGTAAAGGGCGTAGCGGCTTCAGGAGCTTTCTTT; cdr3_aa: CSVVKGVAASGAFF; clone_size: -; v_call: TRBV29-1; cdr3_length: 14; d_call: -; j_call: TRBJ1-1
cdr3_nt: TGTGCCAGCAGCCGAAACGCCTGGACTAGCGGGGGTCCCACAGATACGCAGTATTTT; cdr3_aa: CASSRNAWTSGGPTDTQYF; clone_size: -; v_call: TRBV3-1/TRBV3-2; cdr3_length: 19; d_call: TRBD2; j_call: TRBJ2-3
cdr3_nt: TGTGCCAGCAGTCCGACAGCAAGCAATCAGCCCCAGCATTTT; cdr3_aa: CASSPTASNQPQHF; clone_size: -; v_call: TRBV6-5; cdr3_length: 14; d_call: -; j_call: TRBJ1-5
cdr3_nt: TGCGCCAGCAGCCCGACGACCAGGTCCAGGGGCTATGGCTACACCTTC; cdr3_aa: CASSPTTRSRGYGYTF; clone_size: -; v_call: TRBV5-1; cdr3_length: 16; d_call: -; j_call: TRBJ1-2
cdr3_nt: TGCGCCAGCAGCTTGGACAGGGGTACTGGAAACACCATATATTTT; cdr3_aa: CASSLDRGTGNTIYF; clone_size: -; v_call: TRBV5-1; cdr3_length: 15; d_call: TRBD1; j_call: TRBJ1-3
cdr3_nt: TGTGCCAGCAGTTCCGCCGGGGGTAATAGCAATCAGCCCCAGCATTTT; cdr3_aa: CASSSAGGNSNQPQHF; clone_size: -; v_call: TRBV6-6; cdr3_length: 16; d_call: -; j_call: TRBJ1-5
cdr3_nt: TGTGCCAGCAGCACTAGACAGGGGGTTCCCTACGAGCAGTACTTC; cdr3_aa: CASSTRQGVPYEQYF; clone_size: -; v_call: TRBV7-8; cdr3_length: 15; d_call: TRBD1; j_call: TRBJ2-7
cdr3_nt: TGTGCCAGCAGCCAAGGTCGGGGGGCCTTTTCTGGCTACACCTTC; cdr3_aa: CASSQGRGAFSGYTF; clone_size: -; v_call: TRBV14; cdr3_length: 15; d_call: -; j_call: TRBJ1-2
cdr3_nt: TGTGCCACCAGCAACAGTTTCCTTAATCAGCCCCAGCATTTT; cdr3_aa: CATSNSFLNQPQHF; clone_size: -; v_call: TRBV15; cdr3_length: 14; d_call: -; j_call: TRBJ1-5
cdr3_nt: TGTGCCAGCAGTCGAACTTTCTCGGCCTATAATTCACCCCTCCACTTT; cdr3_aa: CASSRTFSAYNSPLHF; clone_size: -; v_call: TRBV27; cdr3_length: 16; d_call: -; j_call: TRBJ1-6
cdr3_nt: TGCGCCAGCAGCCCCCAACCGTTCCCCAGGGCCGTTTATGGCTACACCTTC; cdr3_aa: CASSPQPFPRAVYGYTF; clone_size: -; v_call: TRBV4-1; cdr3_length: 17; d_call: -; j_call: TRBJ1-2
cdr3_nt: TGTGCCAGCAGCGCTCGCGGGACAGATAATTCACCCCTCCACTTT; cdr3_aa: CASSARGTDNSPLHF; clone_size: -; v_call: TRBV5-5; cdr3_length: 15; d_call: TRBD1; j_call: TRBJ1-6
cdr3_nt: TGTGCCAGTGCCAGGGGCGCGGGCTACGAGCAGTACTTC; cdr3_aa: CASARGAGYEQYF; clone_size: -; v_call: TRBV19; cdr3_length: 13; d_call: -; j_call: TRBJ2-7
cdr3_nt: TGTGCCAGCATCAGTGGGCATCCCACAGATACGCAGTATTTT; cdr3_aa: CASISGHPTDTQYF; clone_size: -; v_call: TRBV28; cdr3_length: 14; d_call: -; j_call: TRBJ2-3
cdr3_nt: TGTGCCAGCAGCACGCCAGGGTGGGCTGGGGCCAACGTCCTGACTTTC; cdr3_aa: CASSTPGWAGANVLTF; clone_size: -; v_call: TRBV7-9; cdr3_length: 16; d_call: -; j_call: TRBJ2-6
cdr3_nt: TGTGCCAGTGGACAGGGGGGAGTTATGAACACTGAAGCTTTCTTT; cdr3_aa: CASGQGGVMNTEAFF; clone_size: -; v_call: TRBV19; cdr3_length: 15; d_call: TRBD1; j_call: TRBJ1-1
cdr3_nt: TGTGCCAGCAGCTTAGCAGTGGGGGGAATCTATGGCTACACCTTC; cdr3_aa: CASSLAVGGIYGYTF; clone_size: -; v_call: TRBV11-2; cdr3_length: 15; d_call: -; j_call: TRBJ1-2
cdr3_nt: TGTGCCAGCAGCTATAGACAGCAAGGAAACACCATATATTTT; cdr3_aa: CASSYRQQGNTIYF; clone_size: few; v_call: TRBV3-1/TRBV3-2; cdr3_length: 14; d_call: -; j_call: TRBJ1-3
cdr3_nt: TGCGCCAGCAGCAAGGGGGAGAAGACTGAAGCTTTCTTT; cdr3_aa: CASSKGEKTEAFF; clone_size: -; v_call: TRBV5-1; cdr3_length: 13; d_call: -; j_call: TRBJ1-1
cdr3_nt: TGTGCCAGCAGCGCGACCGGGACAGGGGTCCGGGAGCAGTACTTC; cdr3_aa: CASSATGTGVREQYF; clone_size: -; v_call: TRBV7-9; cdr3_length: 15; d_call: TRBD1; j_call: TRBJ2-7
cdr3_nt: TGTGCCAGCAGCCTACTACCGGCGGCTAGCGGGCGTACTAGCACAGATACGCAGTATTTT; cdr3_aa: CASSLLPAASGRTSTDTQYF; clone_size: -; v_call: TRBV7-3; cdr3_length: 20; d_call: TRBD2; j_call: TRBJ2-3
cdr3_nt: TGTGCCAGTAGTATCCTCTCAAGGGGAGGCTACACCTTC; cdr3_aa: CASSILSRGGYTF; clone_size: -; v_call: TRBV19; cdr3_length: 13; d_call: -; j_call: TRBJ1-2